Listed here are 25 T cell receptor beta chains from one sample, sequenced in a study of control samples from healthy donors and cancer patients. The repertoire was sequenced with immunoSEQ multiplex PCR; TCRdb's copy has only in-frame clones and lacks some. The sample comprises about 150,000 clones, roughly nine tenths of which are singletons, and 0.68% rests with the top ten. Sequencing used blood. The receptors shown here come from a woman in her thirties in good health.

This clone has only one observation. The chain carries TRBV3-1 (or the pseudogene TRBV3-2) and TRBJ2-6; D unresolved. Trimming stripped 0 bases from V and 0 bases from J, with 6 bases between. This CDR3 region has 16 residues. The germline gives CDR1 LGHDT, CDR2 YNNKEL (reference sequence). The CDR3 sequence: CASSQEGPSGANVLTF. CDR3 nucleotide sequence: TGTGCCAGCAGCCAAGAGGGTCCCTCTGGGGCCAACGTCCTGACTTTC.

CDR3 in amino acids: CASGPSSGNTIYF. The CDR3 bases are TGTGCCAGCGGCCCGAGCTCTGGAAACACCATATATTTT. The chain joins TRBV12-3 or TRBV12-4 to TRBJ1-3; D call uncertain. Trimming left V 8 bases short and J 0 bases short, with 8 bases between. This CDR3 comprises 13 residues.

The CDR3 sequence: CASSLTANTEAFF. The CDR3, as DNA: TGTGCCAGCAGTTTAACAGCAAACACTGAAGCTTTCTTT. The chain uses TRBV27 and TRBJ1-1; D uncertain. Germline CDR1 reads MNHEY; CDR2 reads SMNVEV (reference sequence). The CDR3 consists of 13 residues. V gave up 2 bases and J gave up 2 bases, with 6 bases separating them.

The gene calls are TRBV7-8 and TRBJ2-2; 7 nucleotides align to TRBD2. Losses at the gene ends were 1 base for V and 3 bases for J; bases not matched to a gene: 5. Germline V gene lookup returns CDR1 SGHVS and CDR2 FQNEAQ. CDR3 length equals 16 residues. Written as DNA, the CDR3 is TGTGCCAGCAGCTTAGATCGGCGGGAGTACACCGGGGAGCTGTTTTTT. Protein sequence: CASSLDRREYTGELFF.

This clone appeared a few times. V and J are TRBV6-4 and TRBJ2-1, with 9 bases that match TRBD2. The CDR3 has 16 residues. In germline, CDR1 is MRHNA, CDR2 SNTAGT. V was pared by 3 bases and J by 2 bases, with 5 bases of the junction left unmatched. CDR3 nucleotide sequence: TGTGCCAGCAGTGAGGCGACTAGCGGCGCCTACAATGAGCAGTTCTTC. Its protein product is CASSEATSGAYNEQFF.

Written as DNA, the CDR3 is TGTGCCAGCTCACCGGACCAGGGACGGTCTGGGGCCAACGTCCTGACTTTC. It encodes CASSPDQGRSGANVLTF. The gene calls are TRBV18 and TRBJ2-6; perhaps D is TRBD1 or TRBD2 (5 bases each). Trimming left V 3 bases short and J 1 base short, with 13 bases between. Looked up from germline, CDR1 is KGHSH and CDR2 is LQKENI. CDR3 length: 17 amino acids.

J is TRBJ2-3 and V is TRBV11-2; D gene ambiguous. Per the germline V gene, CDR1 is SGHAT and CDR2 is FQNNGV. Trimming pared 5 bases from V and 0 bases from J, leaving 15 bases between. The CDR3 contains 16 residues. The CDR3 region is CASSAPPTDSTDTQYF. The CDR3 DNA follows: TGTGCCAGCAGCGCCCCGCCTACAGATAGCACAGATACGCAGTATTTT. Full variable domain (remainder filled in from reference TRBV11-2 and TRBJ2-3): EAGVAQSPRYKIIEKRQSVAFWCNPISGHATLYWYQQILGQGPKLLIQFQNNGVVDDSQLPKDRFSAERLKGVDSTLKIQPAKLEDSAVYLCASSAPPTDSTDTQYFGPGTRLTVL.

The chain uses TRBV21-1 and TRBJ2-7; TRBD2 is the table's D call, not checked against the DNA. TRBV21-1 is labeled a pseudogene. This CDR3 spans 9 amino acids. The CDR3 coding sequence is TGTGCCAGCGGAAGGGTAGCGGAGTTC. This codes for CASGRVAEF.

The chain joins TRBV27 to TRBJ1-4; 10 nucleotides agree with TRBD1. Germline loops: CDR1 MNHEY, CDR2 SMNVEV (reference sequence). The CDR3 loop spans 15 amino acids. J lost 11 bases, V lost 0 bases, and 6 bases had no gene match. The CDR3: CASSLSRTGGGKLFF. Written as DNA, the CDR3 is TGTGCCAGCAGTTTATCGAGGACAGGGGGGGGGAAACTGTTTTTT.

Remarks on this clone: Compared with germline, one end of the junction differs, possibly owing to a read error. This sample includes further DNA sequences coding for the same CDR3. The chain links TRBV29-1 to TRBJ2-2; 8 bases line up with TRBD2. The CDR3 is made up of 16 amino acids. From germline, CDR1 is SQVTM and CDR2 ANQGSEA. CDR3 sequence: CSVVTSERTNTGELFF. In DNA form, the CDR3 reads TGCAGCGTTGTGACTAGCGAGAGAACGAACACCGGAGAGCTGTTTTTT.

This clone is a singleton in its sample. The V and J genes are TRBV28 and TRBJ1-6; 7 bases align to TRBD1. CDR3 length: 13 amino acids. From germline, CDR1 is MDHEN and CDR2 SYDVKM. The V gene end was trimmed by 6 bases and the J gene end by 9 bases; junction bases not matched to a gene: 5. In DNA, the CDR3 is TGTGCCAGCAGCGCATACAGGGGTTCACCCCTCCACTTT. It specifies CASSAYRGSPLHF.

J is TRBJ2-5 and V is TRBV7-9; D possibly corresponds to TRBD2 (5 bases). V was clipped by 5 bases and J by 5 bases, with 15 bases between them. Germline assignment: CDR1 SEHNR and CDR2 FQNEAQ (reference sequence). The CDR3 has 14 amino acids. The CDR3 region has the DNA TGTGCCAGCAGCCCCGGGATTGGGGAGGAGACCCAGTACTTC. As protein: CASSPGIGEETQYF. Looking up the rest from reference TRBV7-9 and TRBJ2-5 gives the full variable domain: DTGVSQNPRHKITKRGQNVTFRCDPISEHNRLYWYRQTLGQGPEFLTYFQNEAQLEKSRLLSDRFSAERPKGSFSTLEIQRTEQGDSAMYLCASSPGIGEETQYFGPGTRLLVL.

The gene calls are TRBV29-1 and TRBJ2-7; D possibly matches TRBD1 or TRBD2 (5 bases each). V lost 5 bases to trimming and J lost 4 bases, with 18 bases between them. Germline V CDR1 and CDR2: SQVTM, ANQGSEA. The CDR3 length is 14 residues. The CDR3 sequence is CSVCSGRDLYEQYF. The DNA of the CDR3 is TGCAGCGTTTGTTCGGGACGGGACCTATACGAGCAGTACTTC.

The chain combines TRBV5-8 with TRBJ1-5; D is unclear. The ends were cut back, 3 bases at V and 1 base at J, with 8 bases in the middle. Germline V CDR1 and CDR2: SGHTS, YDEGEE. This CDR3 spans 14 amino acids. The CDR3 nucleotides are TGTGCCAGCAGCTCGACCGAAAGCAATCAGCCCCAGCATTTT. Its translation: CASSSTESNQPQHF.

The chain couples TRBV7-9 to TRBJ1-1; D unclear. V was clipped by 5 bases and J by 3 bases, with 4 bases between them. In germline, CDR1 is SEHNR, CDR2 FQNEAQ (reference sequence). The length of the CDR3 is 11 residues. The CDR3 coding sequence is TGTGCCAGCAGCCCCGACACTGAAGCTTTCTTT. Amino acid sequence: CASSPDTEAFF.

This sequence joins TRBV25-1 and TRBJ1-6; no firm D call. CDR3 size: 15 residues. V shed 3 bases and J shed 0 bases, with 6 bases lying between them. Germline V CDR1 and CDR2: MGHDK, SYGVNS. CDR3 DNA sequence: TGTGCCAGCAGTGACAGGAGCTCCTATAATTCACCCCTCCACTTT. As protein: CASSDRSSYNSPLHF.

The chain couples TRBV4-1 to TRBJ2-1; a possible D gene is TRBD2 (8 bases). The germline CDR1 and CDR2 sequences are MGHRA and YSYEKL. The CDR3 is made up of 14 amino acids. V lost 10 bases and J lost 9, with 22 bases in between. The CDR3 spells CATLTGTSRGEQFF. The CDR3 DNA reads TGCGCCACCCTGACAGGGACTAGTCGGGGTGAGCAGTTCTTC.

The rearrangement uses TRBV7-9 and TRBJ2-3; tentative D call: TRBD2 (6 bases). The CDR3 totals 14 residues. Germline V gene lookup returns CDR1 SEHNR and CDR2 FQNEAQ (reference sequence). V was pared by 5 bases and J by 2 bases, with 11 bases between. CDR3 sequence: CASSQQDYTDTQYF. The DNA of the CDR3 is TGTGCCAGCAGCCAGCAGGACTACACAGATACGCAGTATTTT. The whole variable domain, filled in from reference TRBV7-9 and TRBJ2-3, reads DTGVSQNPRHKITKRGQNVTFRCDPISEHNRLYWYRQTLGQGPEFLTYFQNEAQLEKSRLLSDRFSAERPKGSFSTLEIQRTEQGDSAMYLCASSQQDYTDTQYFGPGTRLTVL.

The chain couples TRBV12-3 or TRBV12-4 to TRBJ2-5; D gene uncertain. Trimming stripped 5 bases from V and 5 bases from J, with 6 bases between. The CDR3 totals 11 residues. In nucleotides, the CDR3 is TGTGCCAGCAGTAACGGCGAGACCCAGTACTTC. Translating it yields CASSNGETQYF.

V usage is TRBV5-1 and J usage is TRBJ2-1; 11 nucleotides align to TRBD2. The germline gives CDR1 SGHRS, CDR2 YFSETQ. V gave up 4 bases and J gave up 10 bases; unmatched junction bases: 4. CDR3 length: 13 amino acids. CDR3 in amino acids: CASSPGLAVEQFF. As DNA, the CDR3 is TGCGCCAGCAGCCCGGGACTAGCGGTGGAGCAGTTCTTC.

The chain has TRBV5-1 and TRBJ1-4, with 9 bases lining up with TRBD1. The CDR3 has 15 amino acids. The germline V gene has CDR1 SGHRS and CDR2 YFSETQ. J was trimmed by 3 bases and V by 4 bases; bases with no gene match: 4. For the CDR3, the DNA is TGCGCCAGCAGCCTAGGGACAGGGCCTAATGAAAAACTGTTTTTT. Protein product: CASSLGTGPNEKLFF. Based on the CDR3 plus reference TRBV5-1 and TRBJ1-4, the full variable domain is KAGVTQTPRYLIKTRGQQVTLSCSPISGHRSVSWYQQTPGQGLQFLFEYFSETQRNKGNFPGRFSGRQFSNSRSEMNVSTLELGDSALYLCASSLGTGPNEKLFFGSGTQLSVL.

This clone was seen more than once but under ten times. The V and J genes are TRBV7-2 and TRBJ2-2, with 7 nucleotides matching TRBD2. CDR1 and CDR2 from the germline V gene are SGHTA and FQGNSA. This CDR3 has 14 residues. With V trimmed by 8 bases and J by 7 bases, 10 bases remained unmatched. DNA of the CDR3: TGTGCCAGCGCGGCGGGAGTTACGAGCGGGGAGCTGTTTTTT. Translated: CASAAGVTSGELFF.

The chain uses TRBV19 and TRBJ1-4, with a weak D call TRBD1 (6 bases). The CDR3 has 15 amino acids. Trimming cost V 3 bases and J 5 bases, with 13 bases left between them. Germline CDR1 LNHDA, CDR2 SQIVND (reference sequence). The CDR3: CASSIEGGENEKLFF. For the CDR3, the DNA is TGTGCCAGTAGTATCGAAGGGGGTGAAAATGAAAAACTGTTTTTT.

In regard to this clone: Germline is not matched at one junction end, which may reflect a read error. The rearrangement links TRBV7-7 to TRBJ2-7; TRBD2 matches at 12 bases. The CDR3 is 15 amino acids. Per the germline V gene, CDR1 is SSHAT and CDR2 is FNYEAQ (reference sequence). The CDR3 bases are TGTGCTAGCACCATGGGACTAGCGGGCTCCTACGAGCAGTACTTC. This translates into CASTMGLAGSYEQYF. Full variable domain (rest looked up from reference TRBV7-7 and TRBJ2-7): GAGVSQSPRYKVTKRGQDVTLRCDPISSHATLYWYQQALGQGPEFLTYFNYEAQPDKSGLPSDRFSAERPEGSISTLTIQRTEQRDSAMYRCASTMGLAGSYEQYFGPGTRLTVT.

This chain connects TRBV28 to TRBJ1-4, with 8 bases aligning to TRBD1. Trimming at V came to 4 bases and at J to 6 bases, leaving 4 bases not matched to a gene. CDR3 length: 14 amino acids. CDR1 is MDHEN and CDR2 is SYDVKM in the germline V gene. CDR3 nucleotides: TGTGCCAGCAGTTCCAGGGGGCTGGATGAAAAACTGTTTTTT. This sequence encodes CASSSRGLDEKLFF.